The table lists the clone carrying this T cell receptor (beta chain) with many counts. What it binds is not known. This specimen belongs to a study of beta chain features in type 1 diabetes. The wider study: Researchers looked at around 100 million sorted cells across all samples.

Sequencing targeted expressed TCRB transcripts, as all isolated RNA had been reverse transcribed. TCRdb's copy holds only in-frame clones and misses some; the assay was immunoSEQ multiplex PCR. The sample lists fewer than 200,000 clones, approximately 8.1% occurring once. Regarding the study as a whole: Whether TCRB rearrangement is influenced by HLA type went unresolved here. PCR might favor shorter templates, but any such skew would affect patients and controls equally.

Trimming left V 4 bases short and J 5 bases short, with 11 bases between. Germline CDR1 and CDR2: SQVTM and ANQGSEA. The CDR3 extends over 13 amino acids. The sequence was collected from a man younger than 35 in good health. The specimen was central memory CD4+ T cells from blood. This rearrangement joins TRBV29-1 to TRBJ1-4; no firm D call. The CDR3 here is CSVGGGVNEKLFF. The CDR3 DNA reads as TGCAGCGTTGGTGGCGGAGTAAATGAAAAACTGTTTTTT.